This record covers a single TCR beta chain. This sample is part of a study of blood T cell repertoires in COVID-19. About the study: Acute and convalescent COVID-19 samples came from the United States, Italy and Spain. T cells, B-cell-depleted T cells, or PBMCs provided the cDNA or gDNA that served as material.

Original analysis: The assay estimated nucleated cells by amplifying reference gene primers. Profiling relied on immunoSEQ multiplex PCR, and the TCRdb table lists in-frame clones only, not all of them. Clone size and the V and J calls come from that table; the DNA yielded D and trimming. The sample shows fewer than 300,000 clones, 70% to 90% of them seen only once. Germline CDR1 and CDR2: SGHRS and YFSETQ. Germline trimming cut 4 bases from V and 6 bases from J; bases unmatched to any gene: 14. This CDR3 is built from 17 residues. V gene TRBV5-1 combines with J gene TRBJ2-7, with 12 nucleotides matching TRBD2. What was sequenced was peripheral blood. This receptor was taken from a woman between 40 and 50 years old who had recovered from COVID-19. CDR3 amino acids: CASSPDASGGGRREQYF. The CDR3 region has the DNA TGCGCCAGCAGCCCCGACGCTAGCGGGGGGGGGCGCCGCGAGCAGTACTTC.